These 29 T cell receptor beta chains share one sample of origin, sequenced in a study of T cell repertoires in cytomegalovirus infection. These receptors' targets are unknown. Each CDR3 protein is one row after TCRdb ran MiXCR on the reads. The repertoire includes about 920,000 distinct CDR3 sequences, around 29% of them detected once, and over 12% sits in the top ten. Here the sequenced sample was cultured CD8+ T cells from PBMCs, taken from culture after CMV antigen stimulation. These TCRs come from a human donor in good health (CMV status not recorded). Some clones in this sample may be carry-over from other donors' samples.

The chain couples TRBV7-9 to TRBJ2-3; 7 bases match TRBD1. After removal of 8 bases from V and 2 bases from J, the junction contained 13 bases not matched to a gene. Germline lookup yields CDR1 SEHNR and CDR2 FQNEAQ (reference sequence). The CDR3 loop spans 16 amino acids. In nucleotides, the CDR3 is TGTGCCAGCCAGGGGGACCCCCCCCCCCACACAGATACGCAGTATTTT. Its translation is CASQGDPPPHTDTQYF.

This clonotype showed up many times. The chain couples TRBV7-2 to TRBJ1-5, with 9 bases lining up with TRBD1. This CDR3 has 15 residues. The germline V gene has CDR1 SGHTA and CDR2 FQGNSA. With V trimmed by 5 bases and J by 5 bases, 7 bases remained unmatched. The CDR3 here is CASSKSDRGYQPQHF. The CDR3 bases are TGTGCCAGCAGCAAATCCGACAGGGGGTATCAGCCCCAGCATTTT.

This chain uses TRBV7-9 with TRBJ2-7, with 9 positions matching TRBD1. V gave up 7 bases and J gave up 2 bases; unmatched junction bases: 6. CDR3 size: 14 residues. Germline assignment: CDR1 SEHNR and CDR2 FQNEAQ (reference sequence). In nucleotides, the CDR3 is TGTGCCAGCACCCCAGGGACAGGGCCCTACGAGCAGTACGTC. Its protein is CASTPGTGPYEQYV.

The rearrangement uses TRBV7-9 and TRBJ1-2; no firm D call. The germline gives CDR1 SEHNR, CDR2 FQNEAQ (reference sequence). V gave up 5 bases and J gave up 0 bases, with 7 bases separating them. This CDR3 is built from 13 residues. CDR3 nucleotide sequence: TGTGCCAGCAGCGCTAGCCCTAACTATGGCTACACCTTC. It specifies CASSASPNYGYTF.

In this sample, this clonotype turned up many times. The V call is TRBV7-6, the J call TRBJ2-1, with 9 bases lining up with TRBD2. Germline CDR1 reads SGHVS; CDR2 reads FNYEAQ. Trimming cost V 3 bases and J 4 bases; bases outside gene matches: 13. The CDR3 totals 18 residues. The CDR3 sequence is CASSLLAGGTRLYNEQFF. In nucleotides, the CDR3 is TGTGCCAGCAGCTTGCTGGCGGGGGGGACCCGCCTGTACAATGAGCAGTTCTTC.

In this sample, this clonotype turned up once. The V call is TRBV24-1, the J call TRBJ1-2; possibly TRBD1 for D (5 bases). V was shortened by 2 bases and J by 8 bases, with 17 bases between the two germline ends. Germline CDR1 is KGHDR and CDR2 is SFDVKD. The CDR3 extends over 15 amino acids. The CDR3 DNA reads TGTGCCACCAGTGATTCCCGGGGGGTATTGCGCGGCTACACCTTC. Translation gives CATSDSRGVLRGYTF.

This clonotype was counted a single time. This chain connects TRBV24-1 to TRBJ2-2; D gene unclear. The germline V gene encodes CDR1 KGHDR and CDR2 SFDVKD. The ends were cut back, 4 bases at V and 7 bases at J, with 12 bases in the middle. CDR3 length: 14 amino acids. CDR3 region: CATSDSLPGGELFF. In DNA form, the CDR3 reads TGTGCCACCAGTGACTCGCTGCCGGGCGGGGAGCTGTTTTTT.

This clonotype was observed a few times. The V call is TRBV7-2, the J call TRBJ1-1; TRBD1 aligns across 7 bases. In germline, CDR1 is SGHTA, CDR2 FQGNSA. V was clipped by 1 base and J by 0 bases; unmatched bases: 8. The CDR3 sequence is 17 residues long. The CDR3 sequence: CASSLERGRPMNTEAFF. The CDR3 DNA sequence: TGTGCCAGCAGCTTAGAAAGGGGGCGACCGATGAACACTGAAGCTTTCTTT.

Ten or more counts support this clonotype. This CDR3 reads CAILGAQGNYGYTF. CDR3 DNA sequence: TGTGCCATCCTCGGGGCGCAGGGGAACTATGGCTACACCTTC. The gene calls are TRBV10-3 and TRBJ1-2; a weak D match, TRBD1 (6 bases). The CDR3 loop spans 14 amino acids. Trimming took 8 bases from V and 2 from J, leaving 15 bases between them. Looked up from germline, CDR1 is ENHRY and CDR2 is SYGVKD.

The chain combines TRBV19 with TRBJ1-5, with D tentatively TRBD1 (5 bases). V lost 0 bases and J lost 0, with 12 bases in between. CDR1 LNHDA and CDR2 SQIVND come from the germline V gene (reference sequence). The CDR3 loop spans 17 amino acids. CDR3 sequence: CASSIEGAAYSNQPQHF. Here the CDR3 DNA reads TGTGCCAGTAGTATAGAAGGGGCCGCTTATAGCAATCAGCCCCAGCATTTT.

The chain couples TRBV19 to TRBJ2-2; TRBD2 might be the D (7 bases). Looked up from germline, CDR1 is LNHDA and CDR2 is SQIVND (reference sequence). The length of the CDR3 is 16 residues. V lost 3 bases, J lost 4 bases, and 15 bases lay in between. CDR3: CASSILAGAVTGELFF. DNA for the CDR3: TGTGCCAGTAGTATCCTGGCGGGGGCTGTCACCGGGGAGCTGTTTTTT.

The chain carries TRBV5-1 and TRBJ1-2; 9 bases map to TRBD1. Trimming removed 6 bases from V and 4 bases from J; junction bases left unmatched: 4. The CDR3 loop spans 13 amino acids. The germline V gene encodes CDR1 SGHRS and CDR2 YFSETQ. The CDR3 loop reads CASTMTGGYGYTF. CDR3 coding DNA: TGCGCCAGCACGATGACAGGGGGCTATGGCTACACCTTC.

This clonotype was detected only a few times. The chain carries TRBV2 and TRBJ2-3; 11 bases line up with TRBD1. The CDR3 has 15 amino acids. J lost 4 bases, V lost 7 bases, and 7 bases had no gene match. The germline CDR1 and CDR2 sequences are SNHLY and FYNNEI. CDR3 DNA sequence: TGTGCCAGCACCCGGACAGGGGGCTACTCAGATACGCAGTATTTT. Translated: CASTRTGGYSDTQYF.

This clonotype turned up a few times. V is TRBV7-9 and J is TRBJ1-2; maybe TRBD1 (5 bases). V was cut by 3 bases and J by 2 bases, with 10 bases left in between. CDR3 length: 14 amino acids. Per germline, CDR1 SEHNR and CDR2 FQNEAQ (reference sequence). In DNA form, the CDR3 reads TGTGCCAGCAGCTTCCGGGGGATGAACTATGGCTACACCTTC. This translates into CASSFRGMNYGYTF.

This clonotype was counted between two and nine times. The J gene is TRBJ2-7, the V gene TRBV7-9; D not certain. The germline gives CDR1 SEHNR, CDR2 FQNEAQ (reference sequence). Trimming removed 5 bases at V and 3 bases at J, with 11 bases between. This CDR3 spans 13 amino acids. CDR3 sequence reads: CASSHRKSYEQYF. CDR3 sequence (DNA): TGTGCCAGCAGCCACCGGAAGAGCTACGAGCAGTACTTC.

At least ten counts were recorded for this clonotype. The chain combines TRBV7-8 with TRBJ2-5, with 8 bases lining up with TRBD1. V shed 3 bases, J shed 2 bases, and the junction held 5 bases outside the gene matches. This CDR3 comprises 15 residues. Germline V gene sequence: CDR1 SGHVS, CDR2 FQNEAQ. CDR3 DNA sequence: TGTGCCAGCAGCTTTGGACAGGGTGTACAAGAGACCCAGTACTTC. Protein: CASSFGQGVQETQYF.

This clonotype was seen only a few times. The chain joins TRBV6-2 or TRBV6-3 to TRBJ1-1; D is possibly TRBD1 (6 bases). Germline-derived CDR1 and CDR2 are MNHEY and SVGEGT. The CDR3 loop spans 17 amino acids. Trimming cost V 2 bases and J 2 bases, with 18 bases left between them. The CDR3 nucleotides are TGTGCCAGCAGTTACAAGCGGGCCGGGGGGCCCAACACTGAAGCTTTCTTT. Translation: CASSYKRAGGPNTEAFF.

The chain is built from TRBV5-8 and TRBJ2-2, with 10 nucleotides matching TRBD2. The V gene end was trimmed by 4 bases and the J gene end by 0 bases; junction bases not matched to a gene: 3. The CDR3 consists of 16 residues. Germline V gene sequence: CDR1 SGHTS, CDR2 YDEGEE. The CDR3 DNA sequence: TGTGCCAGCAGCATACTAGCGGGGACGAACACCGGGGAGCTGTTTTTT. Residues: CASSILAGTNTGELFF.

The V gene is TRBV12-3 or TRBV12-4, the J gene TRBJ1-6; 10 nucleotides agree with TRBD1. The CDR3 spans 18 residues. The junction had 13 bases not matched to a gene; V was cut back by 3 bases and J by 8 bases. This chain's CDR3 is CASSFSDRGIWIDSPLHF. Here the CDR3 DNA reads TGTGCCAGCAGTTTCTCGGACAGGGGGATTTGGATCGATTCACCCCTCCACTTT.

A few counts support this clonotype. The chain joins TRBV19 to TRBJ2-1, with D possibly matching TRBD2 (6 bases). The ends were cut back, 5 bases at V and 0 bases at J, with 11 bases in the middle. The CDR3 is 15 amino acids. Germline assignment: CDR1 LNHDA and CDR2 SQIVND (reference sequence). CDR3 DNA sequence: TGTGCCAGTAGTCCCATCGGGAGCTCCTACAATGAGCAGTTCTTC. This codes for CASSPIGSSYNEQFF.

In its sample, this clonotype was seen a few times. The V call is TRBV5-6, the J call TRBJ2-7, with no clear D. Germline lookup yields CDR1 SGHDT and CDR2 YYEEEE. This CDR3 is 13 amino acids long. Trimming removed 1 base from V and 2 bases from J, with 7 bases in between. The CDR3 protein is CASSLLVAYEQYF. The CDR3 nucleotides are TGTGCCAGCAGCTTGCTGGTAGCCTACGAGCAGTACTTC.

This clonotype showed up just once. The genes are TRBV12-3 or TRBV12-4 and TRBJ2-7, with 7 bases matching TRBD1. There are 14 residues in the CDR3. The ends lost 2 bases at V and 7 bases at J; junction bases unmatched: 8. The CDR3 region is CASSLPWDSREQYF. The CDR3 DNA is TGTGCCAGCAGTTTACCTTGGGACAGTAGAGAGCAGTACTTC.

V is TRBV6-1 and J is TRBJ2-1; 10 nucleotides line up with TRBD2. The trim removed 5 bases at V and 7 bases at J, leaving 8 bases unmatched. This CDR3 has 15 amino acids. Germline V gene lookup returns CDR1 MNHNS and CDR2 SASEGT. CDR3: CASSLSGGGVNEQFF. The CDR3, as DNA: TGTGCCAGCAGTTTGAGCGGGGGGGGCGTTAATGAGCAGTTCTTC.

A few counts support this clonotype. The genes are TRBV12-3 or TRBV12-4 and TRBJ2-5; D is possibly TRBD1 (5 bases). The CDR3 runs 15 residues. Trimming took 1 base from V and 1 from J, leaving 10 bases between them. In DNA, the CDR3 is TGTGCCAGCAGTTTAGTCCAGGGCACCCAAGAGACCCAGTACTTC. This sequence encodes CASSLVQGTQETQYF.

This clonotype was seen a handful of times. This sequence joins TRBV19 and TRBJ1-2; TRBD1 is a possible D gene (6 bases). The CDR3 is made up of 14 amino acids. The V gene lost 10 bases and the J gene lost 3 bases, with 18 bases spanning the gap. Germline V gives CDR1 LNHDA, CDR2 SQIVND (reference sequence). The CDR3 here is CATDLPGTHYGYTF. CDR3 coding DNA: TGTGCCACTGACTTGCCCGGGACACACTATGGCTACACCTTC.

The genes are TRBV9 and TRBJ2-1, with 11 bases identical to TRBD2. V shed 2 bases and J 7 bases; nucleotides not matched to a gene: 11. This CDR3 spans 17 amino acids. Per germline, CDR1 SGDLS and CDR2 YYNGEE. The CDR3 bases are TGTGCCAGCAGCGTCTCCCATAGCGGGGGGGCCTCGAATGAGCAGTTCTTC. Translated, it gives CASSVSHSGGASNEQFF.

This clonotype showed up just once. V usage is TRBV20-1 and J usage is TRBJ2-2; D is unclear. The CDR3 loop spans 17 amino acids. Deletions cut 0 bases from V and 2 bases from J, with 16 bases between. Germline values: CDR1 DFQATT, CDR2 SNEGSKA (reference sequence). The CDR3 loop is CSARDTSVGPNTGELFF. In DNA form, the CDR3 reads TGCAGTGCTAGAGATACGTCAGTAGGGCCAAACACCGGGGAGCTGTTTTTT.

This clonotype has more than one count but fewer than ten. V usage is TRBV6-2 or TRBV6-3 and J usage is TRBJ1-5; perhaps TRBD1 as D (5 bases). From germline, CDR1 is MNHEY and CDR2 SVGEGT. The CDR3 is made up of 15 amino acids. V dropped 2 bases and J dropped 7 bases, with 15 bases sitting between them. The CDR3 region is CASSYPGTGGQPQHF. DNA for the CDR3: TGTGCCAGCAGTTACCCTGGGACGGGGGGACAGCCCCAGCATTTT.

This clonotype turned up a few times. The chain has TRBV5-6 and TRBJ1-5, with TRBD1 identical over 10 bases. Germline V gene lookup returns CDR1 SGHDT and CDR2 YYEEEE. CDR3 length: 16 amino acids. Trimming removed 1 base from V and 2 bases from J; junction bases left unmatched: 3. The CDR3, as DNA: TGTGCCAGCAGCTTGAGGGACAGGGGCGGCAATCAGCCCCAGCATTTT. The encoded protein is CASSLRDRGGNQPQHF.